A selection of T cell receptor beta chains follows, all from one sample in a study of blood T cells in healthy people across ages. TCRdb re-called the 5' RACE reads with MiXCR, one entry per CDR3 protein. The sample contains approximately 800,000 distinct CDR3 sequences, 35% to 60% of which appear only once. The sequencing input was blood. The receptors derive from a man aged 80 or over in good health. Both conserved end residues are part of each CDR3. The order of the fields is J gene, D gene, V gene, CDR3 length, CDR3 protein. The D gene is left open where the match is weak.

TRBJ1-4	.	TRBV20-1	13	CSAGPREQRKLFF
TRBJ1-2	.	TRBV20-1	11	CSARSNYGYTF
TRBJ1-2	TRBD1	TRBV12-3/TRBV12-4	11	CASRATGDYTF
TRBJ1-3	TRBD1	TRBV6-6	15	CASSRDRVGGNTIYF
TRBJ2-3	.	TRBV4-2	17	CASSQGPASSGTDTQYF
TRBJ1-2	.	TRBV19	15	CASSILNTGSDGYTF
.	.	TRBV2	12	CASSPRGHEQYF
TRBJ2-1	TRBD2	TRBV29-1	15	CSVEGGLAGGGEQFF
TRBJ2-3	TRBD2	TRBV7-6	19	CASSLDGTGPSGRTDTQYF
TRBJ2-3	TRBD1	TRBV5-1	16	CASSFTSGQGTDTQYF
TRBJ2-5	TRBD1	TRBV11-3	15	CASSQGTGDRETQYF
TRBJ1-5	TRBD1	TRBV7-9	14	CASDRGRVNQPQHF
TRBJ2-1	TRBD1	TRBV18	18	CASSPQTGNQFSYDEQFF
TRBJ2-3	.	TRBV5-1	16	CASSFGPGVGIDTQYF
TRBJ2-5	TRBD2	TRBV7-6	15	CASSLAGTRRETQYF
TRBJ1-2	.	TRBV29-1	12	CSGKTAYYGYTF
TRBJ2-7	.	TRBV5-1	15	CASSLVQGEQNEQYF
TRBJ2-7	TRBD2	TRBV3-1	16	CASSRRLAGAIYEQYF
TRBJ2-1	TRBD2	TRBV4-2	17	CASSRRRREARYNEQFF
TRBJ2-5	.	TRBV3-1	18	CASSRGIYSGTRDETQYF
TRBJ2-6	TRBD1	TRBV30	16	CAWSQTGGSGANVLTF
TRBJ2-1	.	TRBV20-1	15	CSARKGDYSYNEQFF
TRBJ2-1	TRBD2	TRBV7-2	14	CASRAAGGLNEQFF
TRBJ1-5	TRBD1	TRBV18	16	CASSPGLGQINQPQHF
TRBJ2-3	.	TRBV4-3	17	CASSQDLGATGTDTQYF
TRBJ2-2	TRBD2	TRBV10-2	16	CASSESSGSSTGELFF
TRBJ2-7	.	TRBV28	15	CASSSVRSRTYEQYF
TRBJ2-1	TRBD2	TRBV27	18	CASSLRGTSGRATYEQFF
TRBJ2-7	.	TRBV29-1	13	CSAQGHGAYEQYF